Listed here are 19 T cell receptor beta chains from one sample, sequenced in a study of human CD8 memory T cell subsets. It was CCR7+ PD-1+ TIGIT+ early memory CD8+ T cells with exhausted-like traits that constituted TPEX cells. Investigators built TCR beta libraries using UMI-labeled 5' RACE. TCRdb reprocessed the 5' RACE reads and keeps a single row for each CDR3 protein, giving no DNA. The repertoire table contains 5,000 to 8,000 distinct CDR3 sequences. The sequenced material came from CD8+ T cells from PBMCs. Receptors were obtained from a human donor in good health.

The V call is TRBV7-8, the J call TRBJ2-1. Germline CDR1 is SGHVS and CDR2 is FQNEAQ. The CDR3 consists of 13 residues. This CDR3 reads CASSFADYNEQFF.

J is TRBJ2-1 and V is TRBV20-1; there is no DNA to check the TCRdb D call of TRBD2. The CDR3 is made up of 17 amino acids. CDR1 is DFQATT and CDR2 is SNEGSKA in the germline V gene (reference sequence). The chain's CDR3 is CSARSLRGRAFENEQFF.

The CDR3 is CASSDRDTEVTDTQYF. The chain recombines TRBV6-2 or TRBV6-3 with TRBJ2-3; TCRdb's D call, TRBD1, is unchecked because there is no DNA. This CDR3 is built from 16 residues. In germline, CDR1 is MNHEY, CDR2 SVGEGT.

V and J are TRBV20-1 and TRBJ1-3; the D call from TCRdb, TRBD1, cannot be confirmed without DNA. CDR3 length: 14 residues. In germline, CDR1 is DFQATT, CDR2 SNEGSKA (reference sequence). The chain's CDR3 is CSARDWGAGNTIYF.

The chain links TRBV7-2 to TRBJ2-3; TCRdb returns TRBD1, unconfirmable since there is no DNA. This CDR3 region has 12 residues. The germline CDR1 and CDR2 sequences are SGHTA and FQGNSA. CDR3 amino acids: CASSPQGDTQYF.

Considering frequency, this clonotype is medium-sized (0.01 to 0.1%). The chain links TRBV2 to TRBJ2-1. CDR1 is SNHLY, CDR2 FYNNEI, per germline. CDR3 size: 12 residues. The CDR3 loop is CASSETWNEQFF.

The chain joins TRBV5-5 to TRBJ2-7. The CDR3 runs to 13 residues. Germline V CDR1 and CDR2: SGHKS, YYEKEE (reference sequence). The CDR3 protein is CASSLAGRYEQYF. Drawing the rest from reference TRBV5-5 and TRBJ2-7, the complete variable domain is DAGVTQSPTHLIKTRGQQVTLRCSPISGHKSVSWYQQVLGQGPQFIFQYYEKEERGRGNFPDRFSARQFPNYSSELNVNALLLGDSALYLCASSLAGRYEQYFGPGTRLTVT.

V and J are TRBV27 and TRBJ2-3; with no DNA, the TCRdb D assignment of TRBD1 cannot be verified. Germline CDR1 MNHEY, CDR2 SMNVEV (reference sequence). There are 12 residues in the CDR3. The CDR3 is CASSDRADTQYF.

This chain links TRBV28 with TRBJ2-3; TCRdb lists TRBD1, though no DNA is available to test this call. The CDR3 runs 15 residues. Germline CDR1 reads MDHEN; CDR2 reads SYDVKM. The CDR3 loop reads CASSYRGTSGDTQYF.

According to its frequency, this clonotype is medium-sized. The rearrangement uses TRBV29-1 and TRBJ1-3; the D gene TCRdb calls, TRBD1, cannot be checked with no DNA. This CDR3 region has 12 residues. Per the germline V gene, CDR1 is SQVTM and CDR2 is ANQGSEA. CDR3 loop: CSFRDIGNTIYF.

The CDR3 sequence: CASSQDLGHFTGELFF. The chain carries TRBV14 and TRBJ2-2. The CDR3 sequence is 16 residues long. CDR1 SGHDN and CDR2 FVKESK come from the germline V gene.

This chain joins TRBV9 and TRBJ2-5; lacking DNA, the TRBD1 call made by TCRdb goes unchecked. There are 14 residues in the CDR3. From germline, CDR1 is SGDLS and CDR2 YYNGEE. CDR3 residues: CASSVGRGLETQYF.

The chain links TRBV7-9 to TRBJ2-5; TCRdb returns TRBD1, unconfirmable since there is no DNA. The CDR3 is 14 amino acids. Germline V gene sequence: CDR1 SEHNR, CDR2 FQNEAQ (reference sequence). CDR3 residues: CASSPSQGQETQYF.

V gene TRBV20-1 combines with J gene TRBJ2-7; TCRdb proposes TRBD2, but this gene call is untestable without DNA. Germline assignment: CDR1 DFQATT and CDR2 SNEGSKA (reference sequence). CDR3 length equals 13 residues. CDR3 residues: CSASGTGTYEQYF.

Its frequency marks this clonotype as medium-sized. V usage is TRBV7-9 and J usage is TRBJ2-7. The CDR3 is 14 amino acids. Germline values: CDR1 SEHNR, CDR2 FQNEAQ (reference sequence). CDR3 in amino acids: CASSTTQTWDEQYF.

The chain recombines TRBV29-1 with TRBJ2-5; TCRdb calls TRBD1, which cannot be checked without DNA. The CDR3 covers 15 residues. Germline V lookup: CDR1 SQVTM, CDR2 ANQGSEA. CDR3 amino acids: CSVEEAQDSQETQYF. Using reference TRBV29-1 and TRBJ2-5 for the parts outside the CDR3, the full variable domain is SAVISQKPSRDICQRGTSLTIQCQVDSQVTMMFWYRQQPGQSLTLIATANQGSEATYESGFVIDKFPISRPNLTFSTLTVSNMSPEDSSIYLCSVEEAQDSQETQYFGPGTRLLVL.

The chain recombines TRBV6-6 with TRBJ1-4. Germline CDR1 MNHNY, CDR2 SVGAGI (reference sequence). This CDR3 is built from 13 residues. The CDR3 loop reads CASSYSQHEKLFF.

V is TRBV5-1 and J is TRBJ2-1; the D call of TRBD2 rests on TCRdb alone, since no DNA is present to check it. The CDR3 consists of 16 residues. Germline V gives CDR1 SGHRS, CDR2 YFSETQ. CDR3 sequence reads: CASSLDGTSGYNEQFF. The full variable domain, in which reference TRBV5-1 and TRBJ2-1 provide the parts outside the CDR3, is KAGVTQTPRYLIKTRGQQVTLSCSPISGHRSVSWYQQTPGQGLQFLFEYFSETQRNKGNFPGRFSGRQFSNSRSEMNVSTLELGDSALYLCASSLDGTSGYNEQFFGPGTRLTVL.

CDR3 region: CATSQWGSKETQYF. The V call is TRBV24-1, the J call TRBJ2-5; TCRdb reports TRBD1, a call that lacks DNA to check it against. The germline V gene has CDR1 KGHDR and CDR2 SFDVKD. The CDR3 covers 14 residues.